The rows below give T cell receptor beta chains drawn from one sample of a study of T cells in Graves' hyperthyroidism and ophthalmopathy. Via MiXCR, TCRdb re-called the multiplex PCR reads, giving one row per CDR3 protein. The sample shows tens of thousands of distinct CDR3 sequences, 52% of them seen only once. The sequenced sample consisted of blood. The receptor set was obtained from a middle-aged woman with Graves' ophthalmopathy. CDR3s include the opening cysteine and the closing phenylalanine or tryptophan. A D gene is named only where the DNA matches it firmly. Not every row has a clone size; where given, it reads once, few, many or a size class.

TRBJ1-5	TRBV7-2	medium-sized	.	CASSLVPNSNQPQHF	TGTGCCAGCAGCTTGGTTCCGAATAGCAATCAGCCCCAGCATTTT
TRBJ1-5	TRBV28	many	TRBD1	CASSYGTGPGIEPQHF	TGTGCCAGCAGTTATGGGACAGGCCCCGGGATTGAGCCCCAGCATTTT
TRBJ2-1	TRBV20-1	.	TRBD2	CSAPAGTSGSLEQFF	TGCAGTGCGCCTGCGGGGACTAGCGGGAGTCTTGAGCAGTTCTTC
TRBJ2-7	TRBV30	many	.	CAWSVIAAGEQYF	TGTGCCTGGAGTGTAATCGCGGCGGGCGAGCAGTACTTC
TRBJ1-1	TRBV7-6	.	.	CASSLDLKGAEAFF	TGTGCCAGCAGCTTAGATCTTAAGGGAGCTGAAGCTTTCTTT
TRBJ1-1	TRBV6-5	many	.	CAIQRGMNTEAFF	TGTGCCATCCAGCGGGGCATGAACACTGAAGCTTTCTTT
TRBJ2-5	TRBV20-1	many	.	CSAQGGARETQYF	TGCAGTGCCCAGGGGGGGGCTCGGGAGACCCAGTACTTC
TRBJ2-1	TRBV2	medium-sized	TRBD2	CASSELAGTTNEQFF	TGTGCCAGCAGTGAACTAGCGGGAACAACGAATGAGCAGTTCTTC
TRBJ1-5	TRBV15	few	.	CATSRDLGYNQPQHF	TGTGCCACCAGCAGAGATCTGGGTTACAATCAGCCCCAGCATTTT
TRBJ2-7	TRBV6-5	many	TRBD1	CASSYQDRGAYEQYF	TGTGCCAGCAGTTACCAGGACAGGGGCGCCTACGAGCAGTACTTC
TRBJ2-5	TRBV9	.	TRBD2	CASSVGGGAETQYF	TGTGCCAGCAGCGTAGGCGGGGGGGCAGAGACCCAGTACTTC
TRBJ1-1	TRBV19	many	TRBD1	CASREGGAGNTEAFF	TGTGCCAGTAGGGAAGGGGGCGCGGGGAACACTGAAGCTTTCTTT
TRBJ1-5	TRBV30	few	.	CAWSGRTALDPQPQHF	TGTGCCTGGAGTGGAAGGACAGCCCTCGATCCTCAGCCCCAGCATTTT
TRBJ2-3	TRBV20-1	many	.	CSARDRWGTTDTQYF	TGCAGTGCTAGAGATAGGTGGGGCACAACAGATACGCAGTATTTT
TRBJ1-5	TRBV7-9	few	.	CASSLVGNQPQHF	TGTGCCAGCAGCTTAGTTGGGAATCAGCCCCAGCATTTT
TRBJ2-7	TRBV7-6	few	.	CASSQSGAASDEQYF	TGTGCCAGCAGTCAGTCGGGAGCTGCATCTGACGAGCAGTACTTC
TRBJ2-3	TRBV15	.	TRBD2	CATSSPGLAGVRPDTQYF	TGTGCCACCAGTTCACCGGGACTAGCGGGAGTTCGCCCAGATACGCAGTATTTT
TRBJ2-1	TRBV2	.	TRBD2	CASTLGLADNEQFF	TGTGCCAGCACCCTAGGACTAGCGGACAATGAGCAGTTCTTC
TRBJ2-7	TRBV15	.	.	CASNSGGAEQYF	TGTGCCTCCAACAGTGGGGGGGCGGAGCAGTACTTC
TRBJ1-1	TRBV5-1	.	.	CASSSSGKNTEAFF	TGCGCCAGCAGCTCCTCAGGGAAGAACACTGAAGCTTTCTTT
TRBJ1-3	TRBV29-1	.	.	CSVGDGNTIYF	TGCAGCGTCGGGGACGGAAACACCATATATTTT
TRBJ1-4	TRBV19	many	.	CASTTQQGATNEKLFF	TGTGCCAGTACCACGCAGCAAGGGGCAACTAATGAAAAACTGTTTTTT
TRBJ2-5	TRBV3-1	many	.	CASSQDNQETQYF	TGTGCCAGCAGCCAAGATAACCAAGAGACCCAGTACTTC
TRBJ2-1	TRBV29-1	once	TRBD2	CSVLAGNEQFF	TGCAGCGTTCTAGCGGGGAATGAGCAGTTCTTC
TRBJ2-3	TRBV7-9	many	TRBD2	CASSLDRLAGVDTQYF	TGTGCCAGCAGCTTAGATAGGCTAGCGGGAGTGGATACGCAGTATTTT
TRBJ2-1	TRBV10-3	many	.	CAIRTGTDNEQFF	TGTGCCATCAGGACAGGAACCGACAATGAGCAGTTCTTC
TRBJ2-6	TRBV6-6	many	.	CASSYLMGTGANVLTF	TGTGCCAGCAGTTACCTAATGGGCACTGGGGCCAACGTCCTGACTTTC
TRBJ1-2	TRBV28	many	.	CASSAVEDGYTF	TGTGCCAGCAGTGCGGTAGAGGATGGCTACACCTTC
TRBJ2-3	TRBV7-9	.	TRBD1	CASSARDRFSNTQYF	TGTGCCAGCAGTGCCCGGGACAGGTTCTCAAATACGCAGTATTTT